The present entry profiles one T cell receptor (beta chain) with its context. Its antigen is currently unknown. Genomic DNA from each subset was divided evenly over several immunoSEQ plates. On sorted subsets, replicate PCRs used 200 to 250 ng DNA, or around 30,000 T cell genomes. Some clones are missing from TCRdb's copy, which holds only in-frame ones; the method was immunoSEQ multiplex PCR. The sample shows some 2,500,000 clones, 85% to 95% of them seen only once. Per germline, CDR1 SGHRS and CDR2 YFSETQ. The V and J ends lost 4 bases and 3 bases, in that order; junction bases with no gene match: 6. The CDR3 runs 15 residues. This entry belongs to a study of shared clonotypes between healthy human individuals. General study points: Estimated richness was generally greater in naive than memory subsets.

This TCR derives from a young man in good health. Some clones in this sample may be carry-over from other donors' samples. The specimen sequenced was naive CD4+ T cells from PBMCs. The subset denotes: CD45RA+ positively selected. J is TRBJ2-4 and V is TRBV5-1; 8 bases are a match to TRBD1. CDR3 bases: TGCGCCAGCAGCGCGCCGACAGGGGTCAAAAACATTCAGTACTTC. Translated: CASSAPTGVKNIQYF. The whole variable domain, filled in from reference TRBV5-1 and TRBJ2-4, reads KAGVTQTPRYLIKTRGQQVTLSCSPISGHRSVSWYQQTPGQGLQFLFEYFSETQRNKGNFPGRFSGRQFSNSRSEMNVSTLELGDSALYLCASSAPTGVKNIQYFGAGTRLSVL.